The 2 T cell receptor beta chains in this list originate from one sample, sequenced in a study of control samples from healthy donors and cancer patients. Sequencing used immunoSEQ multiplex PCR; TCRdb keeps in-frame clones, though not all of them. The sample has some 150,000 clones, 90% to 95% seen once. Sequenced input: blood. These receptors all stem from a man aged 35 to 55 in good health.

This chain uses TRBV27 with TRBJ1-6; D remains unclear. V was trimmed by 2 bases and J by 6 bases, leaving 5 bases between them. Germline CDR1 is MNHEY and CDR2 is SMNVEV (reference sequence). The CDR3 spans 13 residues. CDR3 amino acids: CASSLTRNSPLHF. In DNA form, the CDR3 reads TGTGCCAGCAGTTTAACCCGTAATTCACCCCTCCACTTT.

V and J are TRBV10-3 and TRBJ1-1; weak D call: TRBD1 (5 bases). The germline CDR1 and CDR2 sequences are ENHRY and SYGVKD. CDR3 length: 15 amino acids. Deletions cut 3 bases from V and 6 bases from J, with 17 bases between. In DNA, the CDR3 is TGTGCCATCAGTGAAACCGGGACGAGAGGATCTGAAGCTTTCTTT. Residues: CAISETGTRGSEAFF.